These T cell receptor beta chains were read from a single sample in a study of response to subunit inactivated influenza vaccine. TCRdb re-called the RT-PCR reads through MiXCR, storing one row per CDR3 protein. Of about 540,000 distinct CDR3 sequences listed, approximately 22% are singletons. This same sample was also part of a study on T cells expressing NK-cell markers.

Sample: CD4+ T cells sorted from PBMCs, taken about 12 days after vaccination. These receptors were taken from a man aged 50-60 years who received an inactivated influenza vaccine. Both conserved end residues are part of each CDR3. A D gene is named only where the DNA matches it firmly. Size is omitted from some rows. Given values are once, few, many or a class for expanded clones.

J gene | V gene | clone size | D gene | CDR3 DNA | CDR3 protein
TRBJ2-5 | TRBV5-1 | few | TRBD1 | TGCGCCAGCAGGTCCGGGACAGCGTACCAAGAGACCCAGTACTTC | CASRSGTAYQETQYF
TRBJ2-1 | TRBV12-3/TRBV12-4 | . | . | TGTGCCAGCAGTTCCACCGGGACAAATTACAATGAGCAGTTCTTC | CASSSTGTNYNEQFF
TRBJ2-7 | TRBV11-2 | . | TRBD2 | TGTGCCAGCAGCTTAGTAATGGCGGGAGTCTACGAGCAGTACTTC | CASSLVMAGVYEQYF
TRBJ1-5 | TRBV6-2/TRBV6-3 | . | . | TGTGCCAGCCATCGGGAGCACAATCAGCCCCAGCATTTT | CASHREHNQPQHF
TRBJ2-1 | TRBV7-3 | . | TRBD1 | TGTGCCAGCAGGGGCGGAAGACAGGGGATTGCCTGGAATGAGCAGTTCTTC | CASRGGRQGIAWNEQFF
TRBJ2-3 | TRBV7-6 | . | . | TGTGCCAGCAGCTTGCTGGGGATAGATACGCAGTATTTT | CASSLLGIDTQYF
TRBJ2-2 | TRBV27 | . | . | TGTGCCAGCAGTTTATTCCGACAGGTCAACACCGGGGAGCTGTTTTTT | CASSLFRQVNTGELFF
TRBJ2-1 | TRBV11-1 | few | TRBD2 | TGTGCCAGCAGCTCGACTAGCGGGGGGGCCGGTTCCTACAATGAGCAGTTCTTC | CASSSTSGGAGSYNEQFF
TRBJ2-7 | TRBV7-9 | . | . | TGTGCCAGCAGCTTAGTCGGGGGTGGCTACGAGCAGTACTTC | CASSLVGGGYEQYF
TRBJ2-7 | TRBV27 | few | . | TGTGCCAGCAGTTGGTTGGGGGTGGGCGAGCAGTACTTC | CASSWLGVGEQYF
TRBJ2-7 | TRBV15 | few | . | TGTGCCACCAGCAGAGATTGGGGGGCTAGTTACGAGCAGTACTTC | CATSRDWGASYEQYF
TRBJ1-1 | TRBV7-3 | . | . | TGTGCCAGCAGCAACGCGGTGAACACTGAAGCTTTCTTT | CASSNAVNTEAFF
TRBJ1-4 | TRBV5-5 | . | . | TGTGCCAGCAGCTGGGGCGGGAGGACTAATGAAAAACTGTTTTTT | CASSWGGRTNEKLFF
TRBJ2-7 | TRBV5-5 | . | TRBD1 | TGTGCCAGCAGCTTGGGGTCCCAGGGGGCTTTCTACGAGCAGTACTTC | CASSLGSQGAFYEQYF
TRBJ1-2 | TRBV3-1 | . | TRBD1 | TGTGCCAGCAGCCACCCAAGTTCCCGGACAGGGGGCGGCTATGGCTACACCTTC | CASSHPSSRTGGGYGYTF
TRBJ1-1 | TRBV3-1 | . | . | TGTGCCAGCAGCCAAGCCCAGGGAGGTTGGAGCACTGAAGCTTTCTTT | CASSQAQGGWSTEAFF
TRBJ1-2 | TRBV20-1 | few | . | TGCAGTGCTAGAGAAAATTCGCCTAGAACCGGGAGCTACTATGGCTACACCTTC | CSARENSPRTGSYYGYTF
TRBJ2-2 | TRBV11-2 | few | . | TGTGCCAGCAGCCAGATCCAGGGTAGAGGGGAGCTGTTTTTT | CASSQIQGRGELFF
TRBJ2-4 | TRBV5-6 | . | . | TGTGCCAGCAGCCCATGGACGGATGAAAACATTCAGTACTTC | CASSPWTDENIQYF
TRBJ2-7 | TRBV27 | few | TRBD2 | TGTGCCAGCAGTTTAGGTGGCCTAGCGGGACGCCGTGGCCCCTACGAGCAGTACTTC | CASSLGGLAGRRGPYEQYF
TRBJ1-2 | TRBV7-8 | few | . | TGTGCCAGCAGCCCCAACCGGGCCCCCTATGGCTACACCTTC | CASSPNRAPYGYTF
TRBJ2-1 | TRBV12-5 | . | TRBD1 | TGTGCTAGTGGTTGGACGGGACAGGAGACAGTGAGTGAGCAGTTCTTC | CASGWTGQETVSEQFF